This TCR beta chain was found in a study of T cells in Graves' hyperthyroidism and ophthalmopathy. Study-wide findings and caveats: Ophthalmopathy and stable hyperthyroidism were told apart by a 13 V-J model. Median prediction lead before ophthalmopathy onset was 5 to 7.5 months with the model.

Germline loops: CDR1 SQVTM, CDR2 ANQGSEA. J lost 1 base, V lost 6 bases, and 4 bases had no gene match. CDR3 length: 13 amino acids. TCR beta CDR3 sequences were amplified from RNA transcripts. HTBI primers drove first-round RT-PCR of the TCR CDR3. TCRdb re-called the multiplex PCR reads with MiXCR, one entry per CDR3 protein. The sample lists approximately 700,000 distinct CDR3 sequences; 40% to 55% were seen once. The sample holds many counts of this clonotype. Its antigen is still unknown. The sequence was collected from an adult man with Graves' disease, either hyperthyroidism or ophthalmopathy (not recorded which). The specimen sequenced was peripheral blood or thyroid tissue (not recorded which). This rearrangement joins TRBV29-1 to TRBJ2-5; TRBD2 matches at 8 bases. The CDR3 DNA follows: TGCAGCGTAGAAACTAGCGGCCAAGAGACCCAGTACTTC. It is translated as CSVETSGQETQYF.